One T cell receptor beta chain is described in this entry. The antigen is not known. The data originate from a study of cytomegalovirus exposure and HLA in healthy donors. Study results and caveats: The classifier reportedly diagnosed cytomegalovirus status with high sensitivity and specificity. The tendency of first-cohort TCR clusters to co-occur in the 90 to 150 validation repertoires emerged from a later analysis. The authors listed 150 or so TCR beta chains as cytomegalovirus-associated.

Using immunoSEQ multiplex PCR, the repertoire was profiled, and TCRdb retains in-frame clones only, with some absent. The sample gives more than 150,000 clones, roughly 91% of which show up once; 2.5% to 3.5% is in the top ten. Sequencing was performed on PBMCs. This TCR came from a man aged 18 to 29 in good health and CMV-seronegative.

The chain's CDR3 is CASSLEGDGQPQHF. The CDR3 bases are TGTGCCAGCAGCTTGGAGGGGGATGGTCAGCCCCAGCATTTT. The rearrangement links TRBV5-6 to TRBJ1-5; D might be TRBD1 (6 bases). The V and J ends lost 0 bases and 6 bases respectively, with 10 bases between them. CDR1 is SGHDT, CDR2 YYEEEE, per germline. The CDR3 length is 14 residues. The variable domain in full, with the rest retrieved from reference TRBV5-6 and TRBJ1-5, is DAGVTQSPTHLIKTRGQQVTLRCSPKSGHDTVSWYQQALGQGPQFIFQYYEEEERQRGNFPDRFSGHQFPNYSSELNVNALLLGDSALYLCASSLEGDGQPQHFGDGTRLSIL.